This T cell receptor (beta chain) appears in the sequencing data of a study of cytomegalovirus exposure and HLA in healthy donors (dated by TCRdb to between 2016 and 2019). With respect to the entire study: In an earlier analysis of some 610 of the donors, 276 Gb of sequence data and 117 million unique TCR beta sequences from about 179 million T cells were reported. Approximately 300 gigabases of sequencing data and around 88 million unique TCR sequences made up an early release that covered about 640 HLA-typed donors. The genetic ancestry cluster associated with self-reported Caucasian donors included 80% to 90% of the roughly 400 genotyped donors. The study aimed to test whether cataloging public T cell receptors could reveal signatures of past pathogen exposure. Using immunosequencing, the study profiled T cell repertoires from 500 to 800 subjects and related those repertoires to cytomegalovirus serostatus. In addition to the first cohort of hundreds of subjects, a separate validation cohort of 120 different subjects was used. To predict cytomegalovirus infection status, the study combined high-throughput TCR immunosequencing, statistical association of individual TCRs with disease status, and machine learning. In a later analysis, previously published TCR beta repertoires from about 670 donors were re-analyzed and high-resolution HLA genotyping was added so that TCR occurrence patterns could be studied. Rather than drawing on any new phenotypic data, the later analysis identified candidate immune exposures from TCR beta sequences and the way those sequences occurred across donors. In an earlier analysis of over 550 of the donors, high-throughput TCR beta sequencing was used to judge whether each TCR beta V gene segment behaved as functional or pseudogenic. Donor age, sex, ethnicity and CMV serostatus were collected together with the repertoire data. A later genetic analysis used genome-wide SNP genotypes for about 65% of the roughly 670 donors, treating that subset as a discovery cohort. Every discovery cohort repertoire had been produced on one sequencing platform. HLA typing covered class I and class II loci at four-digit resolution. The number of typed donors differed by locus: about 629-630 for A, B, C, DRB1 and DQB1; 500 to 550 for DQA1; around 610 for DPA1; and some 430 for DPB1. Roughly 5 DR-DQ haplotypes were handled as single units for association and clustering, since linkage in the cohort was strong. Across about 370 genotyped donors of the cohort, an average of about 220,000 unique TCR beta nucleotide sequences per donor were sequenced, and roughly 18% of those sequences were non-productive. The full study reports these points: In the study, approximately 160 TCR beta chains were listed as associated with cytomegalovirus. In a later analysis, some 18,000 TCR beta sequences were associated with specific HLA alleles at a false discovery rate of 0.05. HLA typing was unavailable for some donors at each locus, so association tests used only the typed subset. In vitro tests confirmed that three of the cytomegalovirus-associated TCR beta chains recognize cytomegalovirus antigens. Broadly in line with IMGT annotations, most TCR beta V segments showed up in productive rearrangements about 87% or about 30% of the time in an earlier analysis of several hundred of the donors. Strong co-occurrence of HLA alleles, especially DR and DQ, made assigning TCR associations to individual alleles difficult. According to a later analysis, most CMV-associated TCR beta chains appeared to be HLA-restricted, and the HLA associations seemed to be driven largely by CMV exposure. Linkage disequilibrium might explain the correlated functional status among segregating V segments, but an unknown experimental factor could not be ruled out. A later genetic analysis associated a missense DCLRE1C variant with V-gene and J-gene trimming of TCR beta chains, and an independent cohort replicated the association. CMV serostatus was the only immune exposure information available for the cohort. Compared with the 666-donor mean, donors in an Asian-associated ancestry cluster had fewer N-insertions in productive TCRs, according to a later genetic analysis. According to a later analysis, TCR association rates differed among HLA loci, with DRB1 alleles showing the most associated TCRs and HLA-C alleles showing the fewest. In a later analysis, HLA-associated TCR beta chains were found to be more clonally expanded and to have lower generation probabilities than equally common non-associated chains. A further reported finding was that TCR beta sequences accurately predicted the HLA-A and HLA-B alleles for most subjects in the first cohort. A cluster of highly shared sequence variants was judged likely to represent a technical artifact of the sequencing pipeline. Most TCR sequences were seen in very few donors, while some public TCRs were found in many individuals. It was suggested by the authors that the approach could potentially be generalized to other disease states and immunological phenotypes. Some IMGT-functional V segments, including TRBV6-2 and TRBV6-3, could not be distinguished by the 87-base-pair reads and were therefore excluded. The cohort was sequenced for TCR beta chains only, and without alpha or paired-chain data the features that could be detected were limited. The presence/absence analyses assumed that sequencing depth was roughly uniform across donors, and that assumption may not be true. Because counts were too low, fewer than 20 rarely observed V segments, including chromosome 9 orphons, were excluded from the earlier analysis of 587 of the donors. Several of the top co-occurrence clusters appeared to be linked to parvovirus B19, influenza, CMV and Epstein-Barr virus, according to a later analysis. In both the original and validation cohorts, the classifier was reported to diagnose cytomegalovirus status with high specificity and sensitivity.

A word on this clone: No antigen is known for it. No base quality values were provided; no much bigger clone lies one nucleotide off.

The method behind the library was the immunoSEQ multiplex PCR assay. For the multiplex PCR, a mixture combining 60 forward primers for TCR Vbeta segments and 13 reverse primers for TCR Jbeta segments was used. The CDR3 region of rearranged TCR beta genes was amplified from genomic DNA with a multiplex PCR assay. The Illumina HiSeq System was used to sequence the amplified TCR beta libraries as 87-base-pair reads. Under the source paper's analysis protocol: Across the 600 to 700 repertoires, a later analysis counted tens of millions of unique TCR beta chains, 8.5 million to 12 million of which were shared by at least two donors. Raw reads were error-corrected and collapsed into unique sequences with a nearest-neighbor algorithm that merged closely related sequences to remove PCR and sequencing errors. To assign V, D and J gene segments, CDR3 sequences were aligned to IMGT reference sequences. For a sequence to be retained, a match of at least six nucleotides to both a V gene segment and a J gene segment was required. Rearrangements were classified as productive when the CDR3 lacked stop codons and remained in frame with V and J, and all other rearrangements were classified as non-productive. Following IMGT convention, CDR3 was defined as the stretch from the second conserved V-encoded cysteine up to the conserved J-encoded phenylalanine. Sequences without an unambiguous match to a single V gene segment were excluded from the earlier analysis of approximately 600 of the donors. In an earlier analysis of about 590 of the donors, a V segment was called functional when productive rearrangements were above 56.7%, and segregating when the standard deviation between donors exceeded 5%. To diagnose cytomegalovirus status from the catalog of TCR beta chain sequences, a statistical classification framework was built. In a later analysis, V and J genes were assigned by comparing TCR nucleotide sequences against IMGT/GENE-DB human TR gene sequences. Using the TCRdist pipeline, a later analysis assigned CDR3 sequences along with most-parsimonious VDJ recombination scenarios. In a later analysis, every TCR beta chain was defined by the combination of its CDR3 amino acid sequence and its V-gene family, and reads without a unique V-gene family were dropped. A later analysis removed 550 to 700 highly shared, low-generation-probability nucleotide sequences to deal with suspected cross-contamination and a sequencing artifact. In a later analysis, a clonal expansion index was calculated for each public chain from normalized within-repertoire ranks of inferred template counts. In a later analysis, generation probabilities were computed with a VDJ recombination model fitted to out-of-frame rearrangements, and the resulting probabilities were checked against IGoR. In a later analysis, TCR-TCR, TCR-HLA and TCR-CMV co-occurrence was scored with hypergeometric tests, and a repertoire-size bias correction was applied to TCR pairs. To estimate false discovery rates, a later analysis permuted the HLA or CMV assignments 20 times. In a later analysis, co-occurring TCRs were grouped with DBSCAN, and TCRdist sequence similarity was added when clustering was performed within HLA-allele-positive subsets. For co-occurrence clustering, repertoires with fewer than 30,000 or more than 120,000 public chains were excluded, along with about five repertoires with anomalous nucleotide sharing. TCRdb stores this immuneACCESS table with in-frame sequences only. Part of the clones is absent; in the studies checked, under half of the shortfall reflects unresolved V genes, and no reason is known for the rest. V and J calls and clone size come straight from that table; D and trimming were deduced from the DNA. Recorded for this sample are 210,000 or so clones; roughly 73% of them occurred a single time. The top ten hold about 0.47% of the sample.

The cohort was made up of approximately 670 healthy bone marrow donors. All cohort members were sampled while nominally healthy, although unrecorded immune exposures were likely present. The donor tested CMV seronegative, placing the donor among the 350 or so seronegative members of the cohort. Every donor gave a peripheral blood sample, and the peripheral blood mononuclear cells from that sample were used for TCR beta sequencing. Genomic DNA extraction from the blood cell samples was performed with the Qiagen DNeasy Blood Extraction Kit. From the germline V gene (reference sequence), CDR1 is LNHNV and CDR2 is YYDKDF. The CDR3, cysteine through phenylalanine, is 14 amino acids long. The only DNA kept is the CDR3, 42 bases in frame from the first base. V lost 5 bases and J lost 4 bases, and the count of bases not matched to a germline gene is 4.

The sequenced sample consisted of PBMCs. This clonotype was obtained from a boy between 10 and 17 years old in good health and CMV-seronegative. The rearranged segments are TRBV15 and TRBJ2-2, with 7 central nucleotides matching TRBD1. The sequence in DNA is TGTGCCACCAGCGAACGGGACAGCACCGGGGAGCTGTTTTTT. It specifies CATSERDSTGELFF.